What follows are 10 T cell receptor beta chains derived from one specimen sequenced in a study of T cells in Graves' hyperthyroidism and ophthalmopathy. TCR beta CDR3 regions were amplified from RNA transcripts. First-round RT-PCR with HTBI primers amplified the TCR CDR3 region. TCRdb re-analysed the multiplex PCR reads in MiXCR, keeping a single row per CDR3 protein. Of hundreds of thousands of distinct CDR3 sequences in the sample, about 35% were seen once. Sequenced input: blood. The receptor source for this set is a woman between 35 and 50 years old with Graves' hyperthyroidism.

V and J are TRBV19 and TRBJ2-7, with a tentative D call TRBD1 (5 bases). Per germline, CDR1 LNHDA and CDR2 SQIVND (reference sequence). The CDR3 has 14 residues. V was shortened by 5 bases and J by 3 bases, with 14 bases between the two germline ends. CDR3 loop: CASSSSSGFYEQYF. In DNA form, the CDR3 reads TGTGCCAGTAGTTCTTCCTCAGGGTTCTACGAGCAGTACTTC.

The J gene is TRBJ2-7, the V gene TRBV20-1; either TRBD1 or TRBD2 may fit D (5 bases each). CDR1 DFQATT and CDR2 SNEGSKA come from the germline V gene (reference sequence). The length of the CDR3 is 12 residues. Trimming took off 5 bases at V and 12 bases at J, with 20 bases between the two ends. The CDR3 is CSAYTGAQVGYF. Here the CDR3 DNA reads TGCAGTGCTTATACCGGGGCTCAGGTGGGGTACTTC.

This clonotype was counted ten times or more. The chain employs TRBV5-1 and TRBJ2-7; 8 positions agree with TRBD2. Germline CDR1 reads SGHRS; CDR2 reads YFSETQ. This CDR3 is built from 13 residues. V trimming: 7 bases; J trimming: 6 bases; junction bases outside the gene matches: 9. Here the CDR3 DNA reads TGCGCCAGCTCCGAGCGGGAGCTAGTCGAGCAGTACTTC. This encodes CASSERELVEQYF.

This rearrangement joins TRBV27 to TRBJ2-7, with D perhaps assigned TRBD1 or TRBD2 (7 bases each). The V and J ends lost 6 bases and 2 bases respectively, with 20 bases between them. The germline gives CDR1 MNHEY, CDR2 SMNVEV (reference sequence). The CDR3 is 16 residues long. In DNA form, the CDR3 reads TGTGCCAGCAGCTATTCAGGGGGGGCTGTGCCCTACGAGCAGTACTTC. This translates into CASSYSGGAVPYEQYF.

This clonotype was observed many times. The V and J genes are TRBV19 and TRBJ1-1; no reliable D call. Germline V gives CDR1 LNHDA, CDR2 SQIVND (reference sequence). This CDR3 has 11 residues. Between the trimmed V and J ends, which lost 7 bases and 3 bases, there was a span of 6 bases. The CDR3 loop is CASTQYTEAFF. The CDR3 DNA is TGTGCCAGTACCCAGTACACTGAAGCTTTCTTT.

This clonotype was seen a single time. The V and J genes are TRBV6-6 and TRBJ2-7; D is ambiguous. The CDR3 covers 13 residues. Trimming stripped 5 bases from V and 2 bases from J, with 10 bases between. Germline lookup yields CDR1 MNHNY and CDR2 SVGAGI (reference sequence). CDR3 nucleotide sequence: TGTGCCAGCAGTATGACTGGGCCCTACGAGCAGTACTTC. This gives the protein CASSMTGPYEQYF.

A word on this clonotype: Just one base apart from a much larger clone, this may be a read error. This sequence joins TRBV7-8 and TRBJ2-7; D is unclear. Germline V gives CDR1 SGHVS, CDR2 FQNEAQ. The CDR3 sequence is 13 residues long. The ends were cut back, 5 bases at V and 5 bases at J, with 13 bases in the middle. The CDR3 region has the DNA TGTGCCAGCAGCCCTGACAACTGGGACGAGCAGTACTTC. Translation: CASSPDNWDEQYF.

Points on this clonotype: It is likely a read error, because the conserved phenylalanine at the end of the CDR3 is missing. The DNA of the CDR3 is TGTGCCACCGGCGGTGGGACAGGGGGCACCGGGGAGCTGTTTTCT. Its translation: CATGGGTGGTGELFS. The chain couples TRBV24-1 to TRBJ2-2; 11 bases line up with TRBD1. CDR1 and CDR2 (germline): KGHDR, SFDVKD. The CDR3 is 15 residues long. With 9 bases clipped from V and 4 bases from J, the junction kept 6 bases outside the gene matches.

This clonotype was seen ten or more times. The chain carries TRBV25-1 and TRBJ1-3; no firm D call. Germline loops: CDR1 MGHDK, CDR2 SYGVNS. The CDR3 loop spans 14 amino acids. Trimming took off 5 bases at V and 5 bases at J, with 13 bases between the two ends. The CDR3 nucleotides are TGTGCCAGCAGTTCCGGGCCCAAGAGAAACACCATATATTTT. Translated: CASSSGPKRNTIYF.

This CDR3 is CASSQEGVYEQYF. The DNA for the CDR3 is TGTGCCAGCAGCCAAGAAGGAGTTTACGAGCAGTACTTC. The V and J genes are TRBV3-1 and TRBJ2-7, with unresolved D. Per germline, CDR1 LGHDT and CDR2 YNNKEL (reference sequence). V lost 0 bases and J lost 4, with 7 bases in between. The CDR3 extends over 13 amino acids.